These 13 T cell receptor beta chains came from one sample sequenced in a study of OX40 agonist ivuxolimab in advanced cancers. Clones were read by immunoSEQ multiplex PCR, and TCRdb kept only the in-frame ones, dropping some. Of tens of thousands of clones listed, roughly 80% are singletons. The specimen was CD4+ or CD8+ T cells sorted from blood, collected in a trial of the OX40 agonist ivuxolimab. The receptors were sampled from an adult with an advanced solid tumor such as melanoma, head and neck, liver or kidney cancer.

The CDR3: CATSSPSSSYEQYV. The CDR3 DNA reads as TGTGCCACCAGCAGCCCTTCATCGAGCTACGAGCAGTACGTC. The chain carries TRBV15 and TRBJ2-7; D remains unclear. Germline V gene sequence: CDR1 LNHNV, CDR2 YYDKDF (reference sequence). The V gene lost 3 bases and the J gene lost 3 bases, with 12 bases spanning the gap. The length of the CDR3 is 14 residues.

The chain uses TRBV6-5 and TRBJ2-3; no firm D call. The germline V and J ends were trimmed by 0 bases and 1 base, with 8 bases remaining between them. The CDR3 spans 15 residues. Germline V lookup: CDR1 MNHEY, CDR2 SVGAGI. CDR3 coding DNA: TGTGCCAGCAGTTACTCGTTCGCGGGCACAGATACGCAGTATTTT. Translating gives CASSYSFAGTDTQYF.

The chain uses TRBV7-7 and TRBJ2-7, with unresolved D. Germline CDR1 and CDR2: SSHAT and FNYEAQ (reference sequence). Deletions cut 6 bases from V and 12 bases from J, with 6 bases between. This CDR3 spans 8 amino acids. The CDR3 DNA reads TGTGCCAGCAGTTCTAGGTACTTC. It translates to CASSSRYF.

The CDR3 is CASSAGTASSYEQYF. In DNA, the CDR3 is TGTGCCAGCAGCGCCGGGACGGCAAGCTCCTACGAGCAGTACTTC. The rearrangement uses TRBV5-4 and TRBJ2-7, with D perhaps assigned TRBD1 or TRBD2 (5 bases each). Between the trimmed V and J ends, which lost 4 bases and 0 bases, there was a span of 14 bases. This CDR3 region has 15 residues. CDR1 and CDR2 (germline): SGHNT, YYREEE (reference sequence).

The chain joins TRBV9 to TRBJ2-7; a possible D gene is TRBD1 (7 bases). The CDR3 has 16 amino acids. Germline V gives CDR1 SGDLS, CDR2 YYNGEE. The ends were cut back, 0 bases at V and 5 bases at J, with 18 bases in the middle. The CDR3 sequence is CASSVGWPGGLDEQYF. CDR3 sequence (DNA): TGTGCCAGCAGCGTAGGTTGGCCAGGGGGGCTGGACGAGCAGTACTTC.

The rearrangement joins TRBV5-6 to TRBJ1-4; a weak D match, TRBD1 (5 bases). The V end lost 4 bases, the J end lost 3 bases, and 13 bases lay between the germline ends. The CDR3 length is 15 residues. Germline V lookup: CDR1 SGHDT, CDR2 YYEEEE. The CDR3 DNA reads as TGTGCCAGCAGCCGTACGGGACGGGCTAATGAAAAACTGTTTTTT. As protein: CASSRTGRANEKLFF.

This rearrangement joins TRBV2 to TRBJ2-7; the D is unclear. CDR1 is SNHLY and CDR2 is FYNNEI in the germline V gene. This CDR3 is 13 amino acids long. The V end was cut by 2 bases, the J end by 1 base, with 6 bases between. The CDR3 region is CASSEWQSYEQYV. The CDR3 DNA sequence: TGTGCCAGCAGTGAATGGCAGTCCTACGAGCAGTACGTC.

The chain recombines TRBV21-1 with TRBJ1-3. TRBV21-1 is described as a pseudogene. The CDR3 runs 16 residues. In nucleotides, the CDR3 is TGTGCCAGCAGCCCCGGGGCGCACGGGGTAAAAAGAACCATATATTTT. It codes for CASSPGAHGVKRTIYF.

CDR3 coding DNA: TGTGCCAGCTCGCAGAGACTAGCGGCTAGCACAGATACGCAGTATTTT. Translating gives CASSQRLAASTDTQYF. This sequence joins TRBV18 and TRBJ2-3; 9 nucleotides agree with TRBD2. The germline V gene has CDR1 KGHSH and CDR2 LQKENI. The CDR3 is 16 residues long. With 6 bases clipped from V and 0 bases from J, the junction kept 7 bases outside the gene matches.

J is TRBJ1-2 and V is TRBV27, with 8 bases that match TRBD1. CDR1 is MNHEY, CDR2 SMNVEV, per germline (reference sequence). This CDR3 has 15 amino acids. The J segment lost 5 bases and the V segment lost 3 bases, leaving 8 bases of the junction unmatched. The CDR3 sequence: CASSLDRTGRYGYTF. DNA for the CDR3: TGTGCCAGCAGTTTGGATAGGACAGGGAGGTATGGCTACACCTTC.

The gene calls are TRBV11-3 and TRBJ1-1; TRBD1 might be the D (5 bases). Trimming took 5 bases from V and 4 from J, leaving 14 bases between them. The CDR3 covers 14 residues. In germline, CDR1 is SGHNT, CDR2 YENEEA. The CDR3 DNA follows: TGTGCCAGCAGCAAAATGGGACGAAGCACTGAAGCTTTCTTT. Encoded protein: CASSKMGRSTEAFF.

The chain's CDR3 is CAWSGNLAGLDNEQFF. Written as DNA, the CDR3 is TGTGCCTGGAGTGGAAACCTAGCGGGGTTAGACAATGAGCAGTTCTTC. J is TRBJ2-1 and V is TRBV30, with 9 bases lining up with TRBD2. The CDR3 extends over 16 amino acids. Germline CDR1 reads GTSNPN; CDR2 reads SVGIG (reference sequence). Trimming at V came to 1 base and at J to 5 bases, leaving 9 bases not matched to a gene.

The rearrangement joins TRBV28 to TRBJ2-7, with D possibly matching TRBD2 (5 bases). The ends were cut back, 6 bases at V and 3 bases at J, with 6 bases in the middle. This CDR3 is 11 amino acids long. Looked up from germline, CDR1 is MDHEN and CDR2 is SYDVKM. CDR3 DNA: TGTGCCAGCAGCCGGGACTACGAGCAGTACTTC. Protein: CASSRDYEQYF.